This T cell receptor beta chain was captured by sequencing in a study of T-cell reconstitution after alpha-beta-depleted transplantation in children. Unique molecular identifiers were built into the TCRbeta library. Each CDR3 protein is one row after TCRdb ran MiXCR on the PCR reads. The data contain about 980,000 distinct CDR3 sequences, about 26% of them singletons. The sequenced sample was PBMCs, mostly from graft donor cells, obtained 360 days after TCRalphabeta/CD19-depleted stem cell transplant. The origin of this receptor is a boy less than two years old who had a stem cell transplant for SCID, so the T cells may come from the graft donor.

CDR3 DNA: TGTGCCAGCAGCCCCCGGGGGACAGGACTCTTCAGGGGCTATTCACCCCTCCACTTT. It encodes CASSPRGTGLFRGYSPLHF. The V gene is TRBV4-2, the J gene TRBJ1-6; TRBD1 matches 8 bases. Trimming took 4 bases from V and 8 from J; bases not matched to a gene: 19. CDR3 length equals 19 residues. Germline CDR1 LGHNA, CDR2 YNFKEQ.